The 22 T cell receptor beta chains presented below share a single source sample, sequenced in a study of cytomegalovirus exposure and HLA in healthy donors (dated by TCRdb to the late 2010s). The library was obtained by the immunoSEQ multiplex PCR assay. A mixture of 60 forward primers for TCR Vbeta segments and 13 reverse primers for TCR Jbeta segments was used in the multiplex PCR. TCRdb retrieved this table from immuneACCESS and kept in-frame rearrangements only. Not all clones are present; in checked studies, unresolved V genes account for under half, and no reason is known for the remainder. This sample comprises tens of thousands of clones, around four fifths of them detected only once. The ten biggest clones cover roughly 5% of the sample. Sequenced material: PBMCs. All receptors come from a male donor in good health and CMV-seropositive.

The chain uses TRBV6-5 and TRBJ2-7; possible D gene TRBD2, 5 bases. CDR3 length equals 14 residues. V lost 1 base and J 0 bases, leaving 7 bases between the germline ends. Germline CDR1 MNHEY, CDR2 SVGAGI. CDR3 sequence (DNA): TGTGCCAGCAGTTACTACCGGGGCTCCTACGAGCAGTACTTC. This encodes CASSYYRGSYEQYF.

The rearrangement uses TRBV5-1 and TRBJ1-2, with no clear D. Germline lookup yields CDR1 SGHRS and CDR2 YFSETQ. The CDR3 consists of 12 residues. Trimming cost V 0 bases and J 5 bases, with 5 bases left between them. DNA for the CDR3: TGCGCCAGCAGCTTGGATAGTTATGGCTACACCTTC. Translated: CASSLDSYGYTF.

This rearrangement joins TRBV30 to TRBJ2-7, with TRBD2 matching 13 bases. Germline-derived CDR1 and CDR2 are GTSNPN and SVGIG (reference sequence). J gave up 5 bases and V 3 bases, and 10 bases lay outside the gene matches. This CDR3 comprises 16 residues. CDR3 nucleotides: TGTGCCTGGAGCCCTGCTGGACTAGCGGGGGCGAACGAGCAGTACTTC. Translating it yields CAWSPAGLAGANEQYF.

The CDR3 nucleotides read TGTGCCAGCAGCTGGACTAGCGGGGGGGGACCCCACAATGAGCAGTTCTTC. Translation: CASSWTSGGGPHNEQFF. The chain has TRBV7-9 and TRBJ2-1, with 15 bases identical to TRBD2. V was pared by 4 bases and J by 5 bases, with 6 bases of the junction left unmatched. This CDR3 spans 17 amino acids. Germline CDR1 reads SEHNR; CDR2 reads FQNEAQ (reference sequence).

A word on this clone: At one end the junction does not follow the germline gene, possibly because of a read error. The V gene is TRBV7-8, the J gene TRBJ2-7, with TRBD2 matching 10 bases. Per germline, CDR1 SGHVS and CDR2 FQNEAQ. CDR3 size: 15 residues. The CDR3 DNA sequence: TGTGCCGGCAGCTTAAGAGCGGGGGGGACCTACGAGCAGTACTTC. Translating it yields CAGSLRAGGTYEQYF.

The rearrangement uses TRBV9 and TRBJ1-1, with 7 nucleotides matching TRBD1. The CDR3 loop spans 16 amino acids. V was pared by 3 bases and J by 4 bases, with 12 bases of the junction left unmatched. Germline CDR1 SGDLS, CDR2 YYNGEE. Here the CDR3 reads CASSARQGSWVTEAFF. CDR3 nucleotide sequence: TGTGCCAGCAGCGCGCGACAGGGATCATGGGTCACTGAAGCTTTCTTT. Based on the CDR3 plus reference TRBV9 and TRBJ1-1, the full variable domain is DSGVTQTPKHLITATGQRVTLRCSPRSGDLSVYWYQQSLDQGLQFLIQYYNGEERAKGNILERFSAQQFPDLHSELNLSSLELGDSALYFCASSARQGSWVTEAFFGQGTRLTVV.

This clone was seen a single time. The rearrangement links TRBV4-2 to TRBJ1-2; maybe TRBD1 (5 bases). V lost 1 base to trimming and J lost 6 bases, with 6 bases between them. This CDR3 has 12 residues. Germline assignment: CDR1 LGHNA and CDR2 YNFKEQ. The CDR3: CASSQGGNGYTF. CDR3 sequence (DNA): TGTGCCAGCAGCCAAGGGGGCAATGGCTACACCTTC.

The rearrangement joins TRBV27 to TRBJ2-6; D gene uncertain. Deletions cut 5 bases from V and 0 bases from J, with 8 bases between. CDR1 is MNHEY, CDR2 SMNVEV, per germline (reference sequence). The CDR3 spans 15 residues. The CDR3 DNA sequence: TGTGCCAGCAGTAAACACCCCTCTGGGGCCAACGTCCTGACTTTC. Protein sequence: CASSKHPSGANVLTF.

This CDR3 reads CTSSLEGANYGYTF. CDR3 in DNA: TGCACCAGCAGCCTCGAGGGAGCTAACTATGGCTACACCTTC. The J gene is TRBJ1-2, the V gene TRBV1. TRBV1 corresponds to a pseudogene. This CDR3 is 14 amino acids long.

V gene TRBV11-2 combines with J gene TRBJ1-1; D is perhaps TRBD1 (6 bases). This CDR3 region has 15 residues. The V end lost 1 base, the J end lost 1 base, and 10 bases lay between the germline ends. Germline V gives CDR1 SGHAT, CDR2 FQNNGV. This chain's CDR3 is CASSLGDIRNTEAFF. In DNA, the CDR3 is TGTGCCAGCAGCTTAGGGGACATAAGGAACACTGAAGCTTTCTTT.

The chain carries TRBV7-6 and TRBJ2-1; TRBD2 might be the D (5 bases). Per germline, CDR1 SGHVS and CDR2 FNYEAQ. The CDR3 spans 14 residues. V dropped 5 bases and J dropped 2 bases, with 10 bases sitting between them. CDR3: CASSVSGPYNEQFF. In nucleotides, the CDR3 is TGTGCCAGCAGCGTGAGCGGTCCCTACAATGAGCAGTTCTTC.

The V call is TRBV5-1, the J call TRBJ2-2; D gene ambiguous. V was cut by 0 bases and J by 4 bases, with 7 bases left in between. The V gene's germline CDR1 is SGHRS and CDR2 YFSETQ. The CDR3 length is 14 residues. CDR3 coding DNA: TGCGCCAGCAGCTTGGGCGAAATCACCGGGGAGCTGTTTTTT. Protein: CASSLGEITGELFF.

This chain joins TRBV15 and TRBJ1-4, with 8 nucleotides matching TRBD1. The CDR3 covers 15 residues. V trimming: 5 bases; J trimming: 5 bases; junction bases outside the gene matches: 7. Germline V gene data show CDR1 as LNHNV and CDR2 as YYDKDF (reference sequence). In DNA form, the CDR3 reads TGTGCCACCAGCGGAGGGACAGGAGCAAATGAAAAACTGTTTTTT. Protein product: CATSGGTGANEKLFF. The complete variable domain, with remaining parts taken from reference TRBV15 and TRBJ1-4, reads DAMVIQNPRYQVTQFGKPVTLSCSQTLNHNVMYWYQQKSSQAPKLLFHYYDKDFNNEADTPDNFQSRRPNTSFCFLDIRSPGLGDTAMYLCATSGGTGANEKLFFGSGTQLSVL.

The CDR3 nucleotides are TGTGCCAGCAGCCACCCGGGGGGCCTCTCCTATAATTCACCCCTCCACTTT. Protein: CASSHPGGLSYNSPLHF. The chain links TRBV7-2 to TRBJ1-6, with D perhaps TRBD1 (6 bases). CDR3 length equals 17 residues. Germline values: CDR1 SGHTA, CDR2 FQGNSA. V was clipped by 5 bases and J by 0 bases, with 14 bases between them.

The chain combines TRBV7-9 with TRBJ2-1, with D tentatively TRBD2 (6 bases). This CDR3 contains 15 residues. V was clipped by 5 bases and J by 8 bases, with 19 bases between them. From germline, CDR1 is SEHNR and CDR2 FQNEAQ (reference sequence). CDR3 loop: CASSPISAGFDEQFF. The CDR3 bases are TGTGCCAGCAGCCCTATTTCCGCGGGGTTCGATGAGCAGTTCTTC.

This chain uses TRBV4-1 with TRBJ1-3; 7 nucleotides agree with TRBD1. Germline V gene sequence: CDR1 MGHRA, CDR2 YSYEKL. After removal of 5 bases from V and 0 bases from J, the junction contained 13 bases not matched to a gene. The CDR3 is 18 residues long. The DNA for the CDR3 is TGCGCCAGCAGCTACGTTTCCTTGACAGGGACCTCTGGAAACACCATATATTTT. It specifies CASSYVSLTGTSGNTIYF.

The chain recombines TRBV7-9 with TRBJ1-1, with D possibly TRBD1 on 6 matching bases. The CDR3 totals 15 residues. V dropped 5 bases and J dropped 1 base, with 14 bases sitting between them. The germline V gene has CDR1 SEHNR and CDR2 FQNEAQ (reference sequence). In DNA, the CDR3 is TGTGCCAGCAGCATTAGGACAGACAAGAACACTGAAGCTTTCTTT. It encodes CASSIRTDKNTEAFF. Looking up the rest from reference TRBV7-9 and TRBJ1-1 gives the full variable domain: DTGVSQNPRHKITKRGQNVTFRCDPISEHNRLYWYRQTLGQGPEFLTYFQNEAQLEKSRLLSDRFSAERPKGSFSTLEIQRTEQGDSAMYLCASSIRTDKNTEAFFGQGTRLTVV.

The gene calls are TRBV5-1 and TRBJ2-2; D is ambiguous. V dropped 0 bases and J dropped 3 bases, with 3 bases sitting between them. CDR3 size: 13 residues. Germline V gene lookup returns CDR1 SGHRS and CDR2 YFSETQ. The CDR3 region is CASSLAYTGELFF. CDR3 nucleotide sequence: TGCGCCAGCAGCTTGGCCTACACCGGGGAGCTGTTTTTT.

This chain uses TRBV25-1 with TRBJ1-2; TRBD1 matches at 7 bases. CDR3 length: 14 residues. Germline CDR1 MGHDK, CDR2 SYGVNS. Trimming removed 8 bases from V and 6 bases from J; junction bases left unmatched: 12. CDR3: CASGPGGNLDGYTF. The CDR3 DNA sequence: TGTGCCAGCGGCCCAGGGGGGAATCTTGATGGCTACACCTTC.

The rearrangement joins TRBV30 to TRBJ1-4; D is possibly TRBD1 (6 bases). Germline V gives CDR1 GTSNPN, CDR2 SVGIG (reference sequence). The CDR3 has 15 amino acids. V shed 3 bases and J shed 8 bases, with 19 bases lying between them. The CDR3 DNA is TGTGCCTGGAGGGCACAGGGAACGATCGGGGAAAAACTGTTTTTT. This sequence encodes CAWRAQGTIGEKLFF.

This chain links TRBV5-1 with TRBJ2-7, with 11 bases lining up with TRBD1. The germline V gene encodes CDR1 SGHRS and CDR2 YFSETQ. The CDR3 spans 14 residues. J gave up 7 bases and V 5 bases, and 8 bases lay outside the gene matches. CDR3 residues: CASRYRDRGWEQYF. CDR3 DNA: TGCGCCAGCAGATACCGGGACAGGGGGTGGGAGCAGTACTTC.

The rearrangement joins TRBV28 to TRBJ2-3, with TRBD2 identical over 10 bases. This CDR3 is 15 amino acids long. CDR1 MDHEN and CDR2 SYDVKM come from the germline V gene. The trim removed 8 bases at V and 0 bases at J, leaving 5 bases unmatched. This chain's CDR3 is CASGLAGGSTDTQYF. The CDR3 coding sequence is TGTGCCAGCGGATTAGCGGGGGGAAGCACAGATACGCAGTATTTT.